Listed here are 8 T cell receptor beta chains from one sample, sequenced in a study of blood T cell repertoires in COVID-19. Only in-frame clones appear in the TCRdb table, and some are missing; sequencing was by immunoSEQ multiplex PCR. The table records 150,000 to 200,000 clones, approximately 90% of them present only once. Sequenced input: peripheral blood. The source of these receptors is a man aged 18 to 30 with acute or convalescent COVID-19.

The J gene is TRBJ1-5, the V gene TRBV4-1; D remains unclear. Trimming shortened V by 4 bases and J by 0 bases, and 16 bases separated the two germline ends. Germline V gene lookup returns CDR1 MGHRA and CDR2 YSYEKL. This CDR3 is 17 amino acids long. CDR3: CASSPEDPGDSNQPQHF. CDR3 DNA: TGCGCCAGCAGCCCCGAGGATCCGGGTGATAGCAATCAGCCCCAGCATTTT.

Written as DNA, the CDR3 is TGTGCCAGCAGTTTAGCCCCTCCGGGACAGGGACGTATCGGTCAGCCCCAGCATTTT. Protein: CASSLAPPGQGRIGQPQHF. J is TRBJ1-5 and V is TRBV27; TRBD1 agrees at 9 bases. CDR3 length equals 19 residues. V trimming: 2 bases; J trimming: 6 bases; junction bases outside the gene matches: 17. The V gene's germline CDR1 is MNHEY and CDR2 SMNVEV (reference sequence).

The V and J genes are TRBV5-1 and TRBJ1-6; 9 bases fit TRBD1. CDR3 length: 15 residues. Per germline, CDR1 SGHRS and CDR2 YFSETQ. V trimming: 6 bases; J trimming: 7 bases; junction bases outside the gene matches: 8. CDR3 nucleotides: TGCGCCAGCACTAACGGACAGGGGTTCAATTCACCCCTCCACTTT. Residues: CASTNGQGFNSPLHF.

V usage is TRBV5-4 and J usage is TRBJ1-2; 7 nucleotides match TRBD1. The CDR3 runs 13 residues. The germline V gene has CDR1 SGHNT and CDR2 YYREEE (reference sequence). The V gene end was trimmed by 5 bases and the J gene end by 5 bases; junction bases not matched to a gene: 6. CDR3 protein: CASREGGTYGYTF. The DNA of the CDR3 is TGTGCCAGCAGAGAAGGGGGCACTTATGGCTACACCTTC.

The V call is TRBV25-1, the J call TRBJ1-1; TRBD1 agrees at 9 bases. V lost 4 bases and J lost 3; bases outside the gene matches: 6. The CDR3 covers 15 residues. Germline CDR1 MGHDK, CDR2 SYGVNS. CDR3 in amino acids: CASSGWTGEDTEAFF. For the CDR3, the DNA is TGTGCCAGCAGTGGCTGGACAGGGGAGGACACTGAAGCTTTCTTT. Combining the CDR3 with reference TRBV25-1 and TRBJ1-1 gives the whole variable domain EADIYQTPRYLVIGTGKKITLECSQTMGHDKMYWYQQDPGMELHLIHYSYGVNSTEKGDLSSESTVSRIRTEHFPLTLESARPSHTSQYLCASSGWTGEDTEAFFGQGTRLTVV.

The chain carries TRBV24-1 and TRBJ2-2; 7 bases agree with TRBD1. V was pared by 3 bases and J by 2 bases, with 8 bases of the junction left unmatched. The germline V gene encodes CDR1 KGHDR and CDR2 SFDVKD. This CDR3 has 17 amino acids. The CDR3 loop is CATSDAPGQLNTGELFF. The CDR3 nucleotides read TGTGCCACCAGTGATGCCCCGGGACAGCTAAACACCGGGGAGCTGTTTTTT.

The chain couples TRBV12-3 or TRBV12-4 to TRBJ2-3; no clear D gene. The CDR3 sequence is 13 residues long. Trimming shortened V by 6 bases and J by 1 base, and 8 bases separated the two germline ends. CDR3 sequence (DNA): TGTGCCAGCAGCCCTGTCGGCACAGATACGCAGTATTTT. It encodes CASSPVGTDTQYF.

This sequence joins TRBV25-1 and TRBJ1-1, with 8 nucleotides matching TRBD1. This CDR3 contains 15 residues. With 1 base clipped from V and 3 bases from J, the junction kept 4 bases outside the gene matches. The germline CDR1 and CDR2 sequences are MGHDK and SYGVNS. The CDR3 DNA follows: TGTGCCAGCAGTGAATTAGGGACAGGATACACTGAAGCTTTCTTT. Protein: CASSELGTGYTEAFF.